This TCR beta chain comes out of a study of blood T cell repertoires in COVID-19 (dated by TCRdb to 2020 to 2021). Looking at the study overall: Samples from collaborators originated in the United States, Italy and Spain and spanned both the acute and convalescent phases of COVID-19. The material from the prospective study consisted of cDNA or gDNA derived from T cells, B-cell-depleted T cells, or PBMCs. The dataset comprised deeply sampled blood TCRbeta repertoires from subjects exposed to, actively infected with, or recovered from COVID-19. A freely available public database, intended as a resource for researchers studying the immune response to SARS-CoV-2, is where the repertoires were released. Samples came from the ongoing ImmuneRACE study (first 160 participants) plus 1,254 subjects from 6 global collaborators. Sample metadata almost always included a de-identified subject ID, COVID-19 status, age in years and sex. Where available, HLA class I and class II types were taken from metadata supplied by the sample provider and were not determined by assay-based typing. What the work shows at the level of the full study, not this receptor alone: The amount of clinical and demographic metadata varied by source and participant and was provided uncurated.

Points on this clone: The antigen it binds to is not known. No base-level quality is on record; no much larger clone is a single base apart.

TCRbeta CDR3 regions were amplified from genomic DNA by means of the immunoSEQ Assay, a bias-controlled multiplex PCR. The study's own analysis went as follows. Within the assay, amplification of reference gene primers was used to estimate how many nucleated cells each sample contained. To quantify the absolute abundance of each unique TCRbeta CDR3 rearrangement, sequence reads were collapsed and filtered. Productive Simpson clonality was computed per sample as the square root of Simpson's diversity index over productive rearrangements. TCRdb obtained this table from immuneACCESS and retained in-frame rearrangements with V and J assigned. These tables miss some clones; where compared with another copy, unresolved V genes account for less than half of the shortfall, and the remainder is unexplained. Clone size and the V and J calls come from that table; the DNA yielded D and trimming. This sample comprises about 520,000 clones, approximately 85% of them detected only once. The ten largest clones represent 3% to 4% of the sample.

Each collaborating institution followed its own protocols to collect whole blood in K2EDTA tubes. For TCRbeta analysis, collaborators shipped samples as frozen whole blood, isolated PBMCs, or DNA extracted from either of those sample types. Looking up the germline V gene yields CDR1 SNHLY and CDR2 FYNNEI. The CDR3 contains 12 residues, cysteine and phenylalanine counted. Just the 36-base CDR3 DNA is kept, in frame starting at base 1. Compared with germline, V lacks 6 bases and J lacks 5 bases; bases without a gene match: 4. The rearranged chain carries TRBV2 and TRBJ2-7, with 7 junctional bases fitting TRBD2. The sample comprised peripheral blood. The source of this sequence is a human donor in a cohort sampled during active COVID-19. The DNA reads TGTGCCAGCAGGGAGGGAGGGAACGAGCAGTACTTC. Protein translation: CASREGGNEQYF.